Listed here are 22 T cell receptor beta chains from one sample, sequenced in a study of T cells after yellow fever vaccination. TCRdb recomputed calls from the 5' RACE reads with MiXCR, one row per CDR3 protein. The sample lists about 13,000 distinct CDR3 sequences, 4.5% to 6% seen once, with 51% in the top ten. Specimen: PBMCs, either bulk or a sorted T-cell subset (CD4+, CD8+, memory, or dextramer-sorted; not recorded which), collected 45 days after the yellow fever booster vaccination. The source of these receptors is a man between 25 and 39 years old who received the YFV17D yellow fever vaccine.

The genes are TRBV18 and TRBJ1-1, with D unresolved. Germline CDR1 is KGHSH and CDR2 is LQKENI. The germline V and J ends were trimmed by 0 bases and 6 bases, with 14 bases remaining between them. CDR3 size: 15 residues. The CDR3 DNA follows: TGTGCCAGCTCACCACCTACCGCGAGCATCGCTGAAGCTTTCTTT. As protein: CASSPPTASIAEAFF.

This clonotype was detected many times. The chain recombines TRBV3-1 with TRBJ2-7; D is perhaps TRBD2 (6 bases). CDR3 length: 14 residues. The germline CDR1 and CDR2 sequences are LGHDT and YNNKEL (reference sequence). The V gene lost 5 bases and the J gene lost 1 base, with 12 bases spanning the gap. CDR3 bases: TGTGCCAGCAGCACCCGCGGGAATTCCTACGAGCAGTACTTC. Translation: CASSTRGNSYEQYF.

The table lists this clonotype with many counts. V is TRBV5-1 and J is TRBJ1-1; 8 bases match TRBD1. Trimming at V came to 3 bases and at J to 8 bases, leaving 3 bases not matched to a gene. The germline V gene encodes CDR1 SGHRS and CDR2 YFSETQ. This CDR3 has 12 amino acids. CDR3 DNA: TGCGCCAGCAGCTCCTGGACAGGGGAAGCTTTCTTT. It yields the protein CASSSWTGEAFF.

This clonotype is classed as medium-sized. The chain recombines TRBV7-8 with TRBJ2-7, with unresolved D. V was trimmed by 0 bases and J by 4 bases, leaving 4 bases between them. CDR1 is SGHVS and CDR2 is FQNEAQ in the germline V gene. CDR3 length: 12 residues. The CDR3 DNA follows: TGTGCCAGCAGCTTAGCGGAGTACGAGCAGTACTTC. This translates into CASSLAEYEQYF.

This clonotype occurred many times. This rearrangement joins TRBV6-2 or TRBV6-3 to TRBJ2-7; D ambiguous. CDR3 length: 14 residues. Trimming removed 6 bases at V and 1 base at J, with 13 bases between. In germline, CDR1 is MNHEY, CDR2 SVGEGT. This CDR3 is CASSRLSGSYEQYF. The CDR3 nucleotides read TGTGCCAGCAGCCGCCTATCCGGGTCCTACGAGCAGTACTTC.

V is TRBV7-2 and J is TRBJ2-3, with a possible D match to TRBD2 (5 bases). V was shortened by 2 bases and J by 4 bases, with 10 bases between the two germline ends. Germline V gene data show CDR1 as SGHTA and CDR2 as FQGNSA. This CDR3 spans 14 amino acids. The CDR3 is CASSLSAVADTQYF. The CDR3 nucleotides are TGTGCCAGCAGCTTATCAGCGGTCGCAGATACGCAGTATTTT.

This clonotype appeared many times. The V and J genes are TRBV5-5 and TRBJ2-3, with TRBD2 matching 9 bases. Germline CDR1 is SGHKS and CDR2 is YYEKEE (reference sequence). This CDR3 contains 17 residues. Unmatched junction bases numbered 10, after V lost 0 bases and J lost 5 bases. CDR3: CASSLGFAGGPQDTQYF. The CDR3 nucleotides are TGTGCCAGCAGCTTGGGCTTCGCGGGAGGGCCTCAAGATACGCAGTATTTT.

This clonotype has a count of ten or more. The J gene is TRBJ1-2, the V gene TRBV7-9; possibly TRBD1 for D (5 bases). Germline V gene data show CDR1 as SEHNR and CDR2 as FQNEAQ (reference sequence). The CDR3 length is 11 residues. V gave up 3 bases and J gave up 10 bases, with 9 bases separating them. The CDR3 spells CASSFSTDYTF. The CDR3 region has the DNA TGTGCCAGCAGCTTTTCGACAGACTACACCTTC.

Many counts were recorded for this clonotype. V and J are TRBV7-2 and TRBJ1-3; D is perhaps TRBD1 (6 bases). From germline, CDR1 is SGHTA and CDR2 FQGNSA. The length of the CDR3 is 16 residues. The ends were cut back, 1 base at V and 4 bases at J, with 14 bases in the middle. The CDR3 DNA is TGTGCCAGCAGCTTAGTAGGTCGGGGGACAGGAAACACCATATATTTT. It specifies CASSLVGRGTGNTIYF.

This clonotype appeared many times. This chain joins TRBV21-1 and TRBJ2-5; the D segment call TRBD1 is taken from the table without a DNA check. TRBV21-1 is annotated as a pseudogene. The CDR3 length is 14 residues. In nucleotides, the CDR3 is TGTGCCAGCAGTTCCCTGCGGTTTCCAGAGACCCAGTACTTC. This sequence encodes CASSSLRFPETQYF.

This clonotype was recorded at least ten times. V usage is TRBV7-6 and J usage is TRBJ2-3; no firm D call. Germline V lookup: CDR1 SGHVS, CDR2 FNYEAQ. The V gene lost 5 bases and the J gene lost 4 bases, with 16 bases spanning the gap. CDR3 length equals 15 residues. CDR3 protein: CASSPRERLADTQYF. The CDR3 DNA sequence: TGTGCCAGCAGCCCCCGCGAGAGGTTGGCAGATACGCAGTATTTT.

The table lists this clonotype with many counts. The rearrangement links TRBV19 to TRBJ1-2, with 9 bases aligning to TRBD1. Germline CDR1 is LNHDA and CDR2 is SQIVND (reference sequence). Germline trimming cut 9 bases from V and 1 base from J; bases unmatched to any gene: 3. This CDR3 has 13 residues. The CDR3 sequence: CASKTGGNYGYTF. CDR3 DNA sequence: TGTGCCAGCAAGACAGGGGGTAACTATGGCTACACCTTC.

Ten or more counts support this clonotype. This chain uses TRBV20-1 with TRBJ2-3, with TRBD1 matching 11 bases. Germline CDR1 is DFQATT and CDR2 is SNEGSKA (reference sequence). V shed 6 bases, J shed 4 bases, and the junction held 3 bases outside the gene matches. The CDR3 totals 13 residues. CDR3 DNA sequence: TGCAGTGCCCGGACAGGGGGCCCAGATACGCAGTATTTT. This encodes CSARTGGPDTQYF.

The sample holds many counts of this clonotype. CDR3 region: CASGASGSSSEQFF. CDR3 in DNA: TGTGCCAGCGGTGCTAGCGGGAGTAGTTCTGAGCAGTTCTTC. The gene calls are TRBV6-1 and TRBJ2-1, with 10 bases identical to TRBD2. CDR3 length: 14 residues. CDR1 is MNHNS, CDR2 SASEGT, per germline. The junction had 10 bases not matched to a gene; V was cut back by 8 bases and J by 9 bases.

This clonotype was seen many times. The rearrangement joins TRBV7-2 to TRBJ2-7; the D call may be TRBD1 or TRBD2 (5 bases each). The length of the CDR3 is 13 residues. The V and J ends lost 2 bases and 9 bases respectively, with 14 bases between them. The V gene's germline CDR1 is SGHTA and CDR2 FQGNSA. The CDR3 nucleotides are TGTGCCAGCAGCTTAATGGGGGAAAAGTCGCAGTACTTC. Protein sequence: CASSLMGEKSQYF.

This clonotype appeared many times. The rearrangement links TRBV5-1 to TRBJ2-1, with TRBD2 matching 10 bases. Germline V gives CDR1 SGHRS, CDR2 YFSETQ. This CDR3 comprises 18 residues. With 0 bases clipped from V and 3 bases from J, the junction kept 9 bases outside the gene matches. This CDR3 is CASSLEGVAGGFYNEQFF. In DNA, the CDR3 is TGCGCCAGCAGCTTGGAGGGCGTAGCGGGAGGTTTCTACAATGAGCAGTTCTTC. Full variable domain (missing parts from reference TRBV5-1 and TRBJ2-1): KAGVTQTPRYLIKTRGQQVTLSCSPISGHRSVSWYQQTPGQGLQFLFEYFSETQRNKGNFPGRFSGRQFSNSRSEMNVSTLELGDSALYLCASSLEGVAGGFYNEQFFGPGTRLTVL.

In its sample, this clonotype was seen many times. The chain is built from TRBV28 and TRBJ2-2; D not certain. Per germline, CDR1 MDHEN and CDR2 SYDVKM. The V end was cut by 6 bases, the J end by 3 bases, with 5 bases between. The CDR3 loop spans 12 amino acids. In DNA, the CDR3 is TGTGCCAGCAGCTCGTACACCGGGGAGCTGTTTTTT. Protein: CASSSYTGELFF.

This clonotype was picked up many times. This sequence joins TRBV20-1 and TRBJ2-7, with 10 bases matching TRBD1. Germline trimming cut 3 bases from V and 6 bases from J; bases unmatched to any gene: 11. This CDR3 spans 15 amino acids. Germline V gene data show CDR1 as DFQATT and CDR2 as SNEGSKA (reference sequence). The CDR3 nucleotides are TGCAGTGCTAGGGACTTAGCGACAGGGGGCCTCGAGCAGTACTTC. Protein sequence: CSARDLATGGLEQYF.

This clonotype was counted ten times or more. The chain combines TRBV12-3 or TRBV12-4 with TRBJ2-7; D is tentatively TRBD1 or TRBD2 (6 bases each). Trimming took off 3 bases at V and 4 bases at J, with 13 bases between the two ends. CDR3 size: 14 residues. CDR3 in amino acids: CASSLVGGPYEQYF. The CDR3 DNA follows: TGTGCCAGCAGTTTGGTTGGGGGGCCTTACGAGCAGTACTTC.

This clonotype came up many times. CDR3 in amino acids: CASSYAPGTEYGYTF. CDR3 DNA: TGTGCCAGCAGTTACGCTCCCGGGACCGAATATGGCTACACCTTC. The chain couples TRBV6-6 to TRBJ1-2, with D possibly matching TRBD1 (5 bases). The CDR3 has 15 residues. Trimming took off 2 bases at V and 5 bases at J, with 15 bases between the two ends. Germline V gene sequence: CDR1 MNHNY, CDR2 SVGAGI (reference sequence).

This clonotype was found many times. This sequence joins TRBV6-2 or TRBV6-3 and TRBJ1-6, with D uncertain. The CDR3 totals 14 residues. The germline gives CDR1 MNHEY, CDR2 SVGEGT. Between the trimmed V and J ends, which lost 7 bases and 9 bases, there was a span of 16 bases. DNA for the CDR3: TGTGCCAGCACGCCGGGTAACGTACGTTCACCCCTCCACTTT. Protein sequence: CASTPGNVRSPLHF.

This clonotype was recorded at least ten times. The rearrangement links TRBV18 to TRBJ2-5; D is uncertain. The CDR3 loop spans 12 amino acids. The V gene lost 4 bases and the J gene lost 3 bases, with 6 bases spanning the gap. Looked up from germline, CDR1 is KGHSH and CDR2 is LQKENI. CDR3 residues: CASSLWEETQYF. CDR3 nucleotide sequence: TGTGCCAGCTCACTCTGGGAAGAGACCCAGTACTTC.